This TCR beta chain was profiled in a study of cytomegalovirus exposure and HLA in healthy donors. This clone occurred a few times. Its antigen is currently unknown. Trimming cost V 7 bases and J 6 bases; bases outside gene matches: 9. Per the germline V gene, CDR1 is SNHLY and CDR2 is FYNNEI. The CDR3 runs to 15 residues. Study conclusions and caveats: Judged likely to be a sequencing artifact was a cluster of highly shared sequence variants.

PCR was performed using 60 Vbeta and 13 Jbeta primers. Repertoires were generated with immunoSEQ multiplex PCR, while TCRdb's copy carries only in-frame clones and drops some. This sample carries 63,000 or so clones, approximately 70% of them seen once, and the ten largest clones take roughly 5.5%. The sample was PBMCs. The chain links TRBV2 to TRBJ1-4; 9 nucleotides line up with TRBD1. This clonotype was obtained from a man over 45 in good health and CMV-seronegative. The CDR3 sequence is CASTPRGTGYEKLFF. CDR3 nucleotides: TGTGCCAGCACCCCTCGCGGGACAGGGTATGAAAAACTGTTTTTT.